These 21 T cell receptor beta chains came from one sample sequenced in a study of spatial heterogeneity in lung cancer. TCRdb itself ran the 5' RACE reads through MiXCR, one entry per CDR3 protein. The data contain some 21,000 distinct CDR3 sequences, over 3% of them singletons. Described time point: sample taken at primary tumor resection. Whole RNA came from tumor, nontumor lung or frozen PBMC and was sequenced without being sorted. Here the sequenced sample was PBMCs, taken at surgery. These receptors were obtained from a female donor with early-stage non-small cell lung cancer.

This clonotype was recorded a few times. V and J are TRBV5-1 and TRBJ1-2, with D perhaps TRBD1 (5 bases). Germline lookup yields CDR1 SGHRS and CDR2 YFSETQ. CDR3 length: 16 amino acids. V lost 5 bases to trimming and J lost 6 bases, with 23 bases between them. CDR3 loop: CASRLKTDPLYDGYTF. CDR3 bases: TGCGCCAGCAGACTCAAGACAGACCCGTTATACGATGGCTACACCTTC. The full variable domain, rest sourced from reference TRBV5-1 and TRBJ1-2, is KAGVTQTPRYLIKTRGQQVTLSCSPISGHRSVSWYQQTPGQGLQFLFEYFSETQRNKGNFPGRFSGRQFSNSRSEMNVSTLELGDSALYLCASRLKTDPLYDGYTFGSGTRLTVV.

The CDR3 DNA sequence: TGTGCCAGTCTGGGGCTCCAAGAGACCCAGTACTTC. It is translated as CASLGLQETQYF. V is TRBV12-3 or TRBV12-4 and J is TRBJ2-5; a possible D gene is TRBD1 (5 bases). CDR3 length equals 12 residues. The V gene lost 9 bases and the J gene lost 1 base, with 9 bases spanning the gap.

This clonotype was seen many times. The CDR3 here is CASSPVGNQPQHF. The CDR3 nucleotides are TGTGCCAGCAGTCCCGTCGGCAATCAGCCCCAGCATTTT. The chain is built from TRBV28 and TRBJ1-5; D remains ambiguous. The CDR3 is 13 residues long. The V and J ends lost 5 bases and 2 bases respectively, with 7 bases between them. The germline V gene encodes CDR1 MDHEN and CDR2 SYDVKM.

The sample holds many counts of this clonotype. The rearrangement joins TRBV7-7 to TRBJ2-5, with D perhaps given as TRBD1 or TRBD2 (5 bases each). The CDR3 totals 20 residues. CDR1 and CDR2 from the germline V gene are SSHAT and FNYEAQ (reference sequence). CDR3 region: CASAMAGKSLVDLLRETQYF. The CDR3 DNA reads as TGTGCTAGCGCTATGGCAGGGAAATCCCTTGTAGACCTCCTGAGGGAGACCCAGTACTTC. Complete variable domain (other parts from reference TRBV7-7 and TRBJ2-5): GAGVSQSPRYKVTKRGQDVTLRCDPISSHATLYWYQQALGQGPEFLTYFNYEAQPDKSGLPSDRFSAERPEGSISTLTIQRTEQRDSAMYRCASAMAGKSLVDLLRETQYFGPGTRLLVL.

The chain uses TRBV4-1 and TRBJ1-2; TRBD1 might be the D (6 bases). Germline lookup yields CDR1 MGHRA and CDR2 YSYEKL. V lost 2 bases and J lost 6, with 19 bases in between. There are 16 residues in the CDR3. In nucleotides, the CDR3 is TGCGCCAGCAGCCAATTTTCGACAGGTTCAGGGGATGGCTACACCTTC. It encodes CASSQFSTGSGDGYTF.

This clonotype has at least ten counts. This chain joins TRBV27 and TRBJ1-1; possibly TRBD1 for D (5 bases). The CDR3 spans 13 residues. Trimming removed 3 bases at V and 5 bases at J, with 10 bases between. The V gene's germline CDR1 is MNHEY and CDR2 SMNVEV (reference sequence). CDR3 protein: CASSFGAGTEAFF. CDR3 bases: TGTGCCAGCAGTTTTGGGGCGGGGACTGAAGCTTTCTTT.

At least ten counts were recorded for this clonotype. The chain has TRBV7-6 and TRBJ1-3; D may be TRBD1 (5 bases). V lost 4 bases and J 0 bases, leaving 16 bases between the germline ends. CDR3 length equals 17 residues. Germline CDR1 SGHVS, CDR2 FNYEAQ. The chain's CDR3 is CASSWTPGRTSGNTIYF. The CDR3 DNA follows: TGTGCCAGCAGCTGGACCCCGGGACGGACCTCTGGAAACACCATATATTTT.

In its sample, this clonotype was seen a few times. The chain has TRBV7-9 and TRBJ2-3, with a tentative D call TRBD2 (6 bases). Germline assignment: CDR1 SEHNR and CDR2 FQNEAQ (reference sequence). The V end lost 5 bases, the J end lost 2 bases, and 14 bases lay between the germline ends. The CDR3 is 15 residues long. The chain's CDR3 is CASSPMGGSTDTQYF. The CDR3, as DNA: TGTGCCAGCAGCCCAATGGGGGGTTCCACAGATACGCAGTATTTT. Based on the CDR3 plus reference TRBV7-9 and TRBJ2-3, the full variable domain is DTGVSQNPRHKITKRGQNVTFRCDPISEHNRLYWYRQTLGQGPEFLTYFQNEAQLEKSRLLSDRFSAERPKGSFSTLEIQRTEQGDSAMYLCASSPMGGSTDTQYFGPGTRLTVL.

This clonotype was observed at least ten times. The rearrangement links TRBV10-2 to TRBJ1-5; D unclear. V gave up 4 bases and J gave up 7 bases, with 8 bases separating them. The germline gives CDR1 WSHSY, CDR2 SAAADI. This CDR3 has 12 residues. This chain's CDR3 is CASSGGQQPQHF. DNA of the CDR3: TGCGCCAGCAGTGGAGGGCAGCAGCCCCAGCATTTT.

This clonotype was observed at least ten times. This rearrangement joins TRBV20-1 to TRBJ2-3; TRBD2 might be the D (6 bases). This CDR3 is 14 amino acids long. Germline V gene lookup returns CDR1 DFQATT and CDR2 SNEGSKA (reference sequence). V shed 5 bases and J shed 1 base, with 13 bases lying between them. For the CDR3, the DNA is TGCAGTGCTGCCGGAGGGCCAGGCACAGATACGCAGTATTTT. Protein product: CSAAGGPGTDTQYF.

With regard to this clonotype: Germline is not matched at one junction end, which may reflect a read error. In DNA form, the CDR3 reads TGTGTCACCAGTGATTCGGGAAGTGATAGCTACACCTTC. This sequence encodes CVTSDSGSDSYTF. This chain links TRBV24-1 with TRBJ1-2; D is uncertain. CDR1 and CDR2 from the germline V gene are KGHDR and SFDVKD. This CDR3 is built from 13 residues.

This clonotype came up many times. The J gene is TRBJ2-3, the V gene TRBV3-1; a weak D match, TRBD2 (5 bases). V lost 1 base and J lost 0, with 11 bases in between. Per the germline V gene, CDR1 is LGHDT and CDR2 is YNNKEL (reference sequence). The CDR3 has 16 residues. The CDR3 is CASSQGVAPSTDTQYF. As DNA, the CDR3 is TGTGCCAGCAGCCAAGGTGTAGCGCCCAGCACAGATACGCAGTATTTT.

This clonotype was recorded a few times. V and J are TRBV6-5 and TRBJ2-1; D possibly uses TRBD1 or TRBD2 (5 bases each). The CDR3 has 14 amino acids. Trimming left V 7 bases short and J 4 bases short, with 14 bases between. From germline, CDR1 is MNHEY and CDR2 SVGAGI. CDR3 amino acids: CASKGLAVYNEQFF. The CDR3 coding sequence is TGTGCCAGCAAGGGGCTAGCAGTGTACAATGAGCAGTTCTTC.

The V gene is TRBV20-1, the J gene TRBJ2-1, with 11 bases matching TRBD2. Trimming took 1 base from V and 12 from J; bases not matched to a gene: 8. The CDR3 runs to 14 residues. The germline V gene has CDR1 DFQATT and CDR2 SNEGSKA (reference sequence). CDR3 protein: CSARVLAGGVGQFF. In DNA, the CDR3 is TGCAGTGCTAGAGTGCTAGCGGGAGGAGTGGGGCAGTTCTTC.

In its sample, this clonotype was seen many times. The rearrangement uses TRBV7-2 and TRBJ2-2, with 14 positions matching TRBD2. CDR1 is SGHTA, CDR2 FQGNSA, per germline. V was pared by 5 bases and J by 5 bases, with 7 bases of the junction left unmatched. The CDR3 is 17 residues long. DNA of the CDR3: TGTGCCAGCAGCCGTGGACTAGCGGGAGGAGTAACCGGGGAGCTGTTTTTT. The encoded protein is CASSRGLAGGVTGELFF.

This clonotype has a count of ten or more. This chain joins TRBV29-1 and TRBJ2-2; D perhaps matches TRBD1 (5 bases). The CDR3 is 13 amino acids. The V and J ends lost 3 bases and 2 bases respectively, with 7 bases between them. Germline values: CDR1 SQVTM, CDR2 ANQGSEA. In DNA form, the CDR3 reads TGCAGCGTTGATAGGGGAAACACCGGGGAGCTGTTTTTT. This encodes CSVDRGNTGELFF.

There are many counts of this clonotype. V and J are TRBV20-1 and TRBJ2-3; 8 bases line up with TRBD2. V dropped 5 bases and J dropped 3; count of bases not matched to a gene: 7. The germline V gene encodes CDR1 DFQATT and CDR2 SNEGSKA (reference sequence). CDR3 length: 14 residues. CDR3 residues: CSALAGTRTDTQYF. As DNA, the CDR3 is TGCAGTGCTCTAGCCGGGACTAGGACAGATACGCAGTATTTT.

CDR3: CATSRGGMNTEAFF. As DNA, the CDR3 is TGTGCCACCAGCCGGGGGGGCATGAACACTGAAGCTTTCTTT. The chain recombines TRBV15 with TRBJ1-1, with D possibly matching TRBD1 (6 bases). The germline V and J ends were trimmed by 5 bases and 0 bases, with 10 bases remaining between them. Germline assignment: CDR1 LNHNV and CDR2 YYDKDF (reference sequence). CDR3 length: 14 residues.

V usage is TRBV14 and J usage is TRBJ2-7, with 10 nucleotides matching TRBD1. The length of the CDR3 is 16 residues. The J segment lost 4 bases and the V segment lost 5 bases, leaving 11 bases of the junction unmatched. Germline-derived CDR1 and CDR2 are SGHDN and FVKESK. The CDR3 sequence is CASSYYPRDRGYEQYF. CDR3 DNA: TGTGCCAGCAGCTACTACCCCCGGGACAGGGGATACGAGCAGTACTTC.

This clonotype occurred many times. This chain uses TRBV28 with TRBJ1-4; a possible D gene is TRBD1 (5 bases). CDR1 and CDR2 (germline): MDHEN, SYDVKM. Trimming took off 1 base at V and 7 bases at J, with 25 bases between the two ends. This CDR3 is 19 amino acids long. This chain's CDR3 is CASSLFGRLGAGRSEKLFF. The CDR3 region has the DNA TGTGCCAGCAGTTTATTCGGACGACTTGGGGCAGGTCGTTCTGAAAAACTGTTTTTT. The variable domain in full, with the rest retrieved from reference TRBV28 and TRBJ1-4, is DVKVTQSSRYLVKRTGEKVFLECVQDMDHENMFWYRQDPGLGLRLIYFSYDVKMKEKGDIPEGYSVSREKKERFSLILESASTNQTSMYLCASSLFGRLGAGRSEKLFFGSGTQLSVL.

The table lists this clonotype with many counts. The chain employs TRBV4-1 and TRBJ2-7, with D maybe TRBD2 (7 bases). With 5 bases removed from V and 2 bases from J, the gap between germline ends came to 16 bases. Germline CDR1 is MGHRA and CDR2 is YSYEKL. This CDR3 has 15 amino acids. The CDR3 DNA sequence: TGCGCCAGCAGCAGTGGGGGGGCAACGACCTACGAGCAGTACTTC. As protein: CASSSGGATTYEQYF.